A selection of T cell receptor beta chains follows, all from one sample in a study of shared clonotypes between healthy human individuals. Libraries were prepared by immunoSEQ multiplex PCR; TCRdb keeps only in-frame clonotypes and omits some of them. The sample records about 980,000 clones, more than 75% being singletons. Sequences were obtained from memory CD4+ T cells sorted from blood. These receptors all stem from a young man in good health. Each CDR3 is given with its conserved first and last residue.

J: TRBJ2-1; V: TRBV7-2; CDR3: CASSLLNNEQFF
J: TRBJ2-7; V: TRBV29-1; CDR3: CSVTPPGVSSYEQYF
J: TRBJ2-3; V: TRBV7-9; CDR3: CASSLNPSGGARTDTQYF
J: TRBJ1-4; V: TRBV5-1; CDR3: CASSSRLNEKLFF
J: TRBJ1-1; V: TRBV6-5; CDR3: CASSSYTVNTEAFF
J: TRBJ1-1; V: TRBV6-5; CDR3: CASSPPGTGEAFF
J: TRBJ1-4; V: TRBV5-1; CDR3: CASSLIESPVDGKLFF
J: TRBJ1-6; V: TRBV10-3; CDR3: CATHADRVLNSPLHF
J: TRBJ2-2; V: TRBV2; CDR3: CASSASGRTGELFF
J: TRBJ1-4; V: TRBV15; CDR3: CATSMGRGEKLFF
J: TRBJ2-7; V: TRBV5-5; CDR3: CASSPRTSGRTSYEQYF
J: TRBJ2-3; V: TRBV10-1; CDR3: CASSEMLRTDTQYF
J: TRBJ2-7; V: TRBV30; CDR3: CAWGDGRHEQYF
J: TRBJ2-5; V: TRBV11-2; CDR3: CASSPGLKETQYF
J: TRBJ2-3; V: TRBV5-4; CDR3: CASSLVEGQGRDTQYF
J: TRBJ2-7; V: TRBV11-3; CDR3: CASSLGYGPYEQYF
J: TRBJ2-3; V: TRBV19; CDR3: CASSSRAAGGDTQYF
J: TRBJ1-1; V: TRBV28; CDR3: CASKNTEAFF
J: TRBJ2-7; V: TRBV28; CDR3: CASSRSGLAGGEQYF
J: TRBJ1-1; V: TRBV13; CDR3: CASGRANSYDEAFF
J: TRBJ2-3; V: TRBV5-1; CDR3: CASSLAVGRAGADTQYF
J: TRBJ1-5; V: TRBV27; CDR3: CASSLARGTGGAGQPQHF
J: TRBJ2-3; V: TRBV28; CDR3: CASSLFTFTKREGPDPTDTQYF
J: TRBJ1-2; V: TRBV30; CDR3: CAWSVQQEYGYTF
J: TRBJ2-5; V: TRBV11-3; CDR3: CASSLGPTRTQYF
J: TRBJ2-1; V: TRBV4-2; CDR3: CASSQAGTSGNNEQFF
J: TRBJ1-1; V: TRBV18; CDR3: CASSPPGPRSTEAFF
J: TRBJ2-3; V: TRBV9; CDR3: CASSVGRGKDTQYF
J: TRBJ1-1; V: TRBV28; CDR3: CASSPERRGIRTEAFF
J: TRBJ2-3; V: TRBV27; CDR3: CATGQAGHTQYF
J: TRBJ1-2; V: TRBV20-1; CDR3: CSAKYQGGYTF
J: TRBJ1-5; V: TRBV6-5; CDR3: CASSYSSTGQPQHF
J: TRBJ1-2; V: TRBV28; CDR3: CASSLSGRSYTF
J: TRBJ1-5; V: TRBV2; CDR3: CASRPDRDNQPQHF
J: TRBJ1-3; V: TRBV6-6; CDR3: CASSYQGGNTIYF
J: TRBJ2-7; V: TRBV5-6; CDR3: CASSQQGYFNEQYF
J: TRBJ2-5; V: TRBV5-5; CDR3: CASGTQETQYF
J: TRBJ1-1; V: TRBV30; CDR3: CAWSVEGGYTEAFF
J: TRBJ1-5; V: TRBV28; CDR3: CASSRQGIRQPQHF
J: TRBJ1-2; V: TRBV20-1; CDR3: CSAGQSRGYTF
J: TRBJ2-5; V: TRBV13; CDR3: CASLKRGGGETQYF
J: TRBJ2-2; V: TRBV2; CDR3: CASLRDRGPGELFF
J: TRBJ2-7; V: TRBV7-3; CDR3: CASSFRDSLFYEQYF
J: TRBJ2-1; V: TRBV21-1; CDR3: CASSIRPRRYEQFF
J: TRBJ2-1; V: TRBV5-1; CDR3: CASSLATSGGYNEQFF
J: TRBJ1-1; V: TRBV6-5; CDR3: CASSSLSEAFF